The TCR beta chain under discussion was sequenced for a study of Ad26.COV2.S vaccination and SARS-CoV-2 variants. Overall study: Donor got 5x10^10 or 1x10^11 viral particles of Ad26.COV2.S. Study-wide results and limits: Breadth of non-spike TCRs did not differ between vaccinees and placebo recipients.

This sample's treatment: over 15 received Ad26.COV2.S at low or high dose, single or two shots; about 5 received placebo; per-sample allocation not given. The samples were gathered on day 63 after the first injection of vaccine or placebo. What was given as vaccine was an Ad26 vector encoding Wuhan-strain SARS-CoV-2 spike. Clones were sequenced by immunoSEQ multiplex PCR, and TCRdb holds only the in-frame ones, with some missing. The sample has about 420,000 clones; approximately 87% are singletons. CDR3 size: 10 residues. Per germline, CDR1 DFQATT and CDR2 SNEGSKA (reference sequence). Concerning this clone itself: Its antigen is still unknown.

The chain links TRBV20-1 to TRBJ2-5; weak D call: TRBD1 (6 bases). This TCR was recovered from a person between 18 and 65 years old who received the Ad26.COV2.S COVID-19 vaccine or a placebo. The specimen comprised peripheral blood, sampled in a trial of Ad26.COV2.S vaccine versus placebo. The DNA of the CDR3 is TGCAGCACAGGGTGGGAGACCCAGTACTTC. This codes for CSTGWETQYF.